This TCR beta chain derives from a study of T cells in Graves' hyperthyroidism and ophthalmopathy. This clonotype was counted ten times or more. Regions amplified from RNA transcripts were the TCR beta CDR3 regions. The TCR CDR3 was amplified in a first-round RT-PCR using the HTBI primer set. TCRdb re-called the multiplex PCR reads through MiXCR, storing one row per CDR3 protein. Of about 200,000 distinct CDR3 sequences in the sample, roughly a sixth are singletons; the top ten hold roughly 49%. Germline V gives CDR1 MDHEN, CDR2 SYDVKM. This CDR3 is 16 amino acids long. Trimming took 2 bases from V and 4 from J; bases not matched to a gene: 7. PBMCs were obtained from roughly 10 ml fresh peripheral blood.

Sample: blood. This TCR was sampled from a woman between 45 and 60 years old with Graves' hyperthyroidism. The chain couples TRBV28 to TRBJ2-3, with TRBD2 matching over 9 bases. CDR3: CASSLRLAEGADTQYF. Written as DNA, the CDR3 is TGTGCCAGCAGTTTACGACTAGCGGAGGGGGCAGATACGCAGTATTTT.